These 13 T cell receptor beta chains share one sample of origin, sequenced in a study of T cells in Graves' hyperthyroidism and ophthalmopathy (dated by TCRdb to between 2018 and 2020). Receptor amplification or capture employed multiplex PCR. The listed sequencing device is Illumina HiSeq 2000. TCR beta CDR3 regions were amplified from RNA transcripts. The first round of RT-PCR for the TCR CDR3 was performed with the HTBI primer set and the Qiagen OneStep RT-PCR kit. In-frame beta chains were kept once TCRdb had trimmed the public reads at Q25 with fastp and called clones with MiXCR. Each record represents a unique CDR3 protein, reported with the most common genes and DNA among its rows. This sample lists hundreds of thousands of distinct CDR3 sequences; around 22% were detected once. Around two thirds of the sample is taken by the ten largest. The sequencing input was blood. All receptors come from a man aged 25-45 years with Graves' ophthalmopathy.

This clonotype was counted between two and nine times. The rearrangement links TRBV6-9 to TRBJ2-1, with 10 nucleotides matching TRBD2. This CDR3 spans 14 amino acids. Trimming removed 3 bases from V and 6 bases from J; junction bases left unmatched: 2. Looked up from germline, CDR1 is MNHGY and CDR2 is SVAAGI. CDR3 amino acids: CASSYWTSGNEQFF. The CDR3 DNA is TGTGCCAGCAGTTACTGGACTAGCGGCAATGAGCAGTTCTTC.

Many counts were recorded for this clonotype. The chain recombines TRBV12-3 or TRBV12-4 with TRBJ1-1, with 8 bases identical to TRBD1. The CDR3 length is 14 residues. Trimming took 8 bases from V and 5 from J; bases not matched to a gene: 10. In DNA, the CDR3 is TGTGCCAGCGGTACCACAGGGACAGGAACTGAAGCTTTCTTT. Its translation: CASGTTGTGTEAFF.

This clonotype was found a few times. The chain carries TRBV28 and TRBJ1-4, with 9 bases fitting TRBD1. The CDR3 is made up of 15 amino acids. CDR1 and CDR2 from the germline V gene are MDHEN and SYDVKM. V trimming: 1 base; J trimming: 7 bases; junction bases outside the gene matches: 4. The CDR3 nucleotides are TGTGCCAGCAGTTTATTGGGACAGGGATTTGAAAAACTGTTTTTT. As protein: CASSLLGQGFEKLFF.

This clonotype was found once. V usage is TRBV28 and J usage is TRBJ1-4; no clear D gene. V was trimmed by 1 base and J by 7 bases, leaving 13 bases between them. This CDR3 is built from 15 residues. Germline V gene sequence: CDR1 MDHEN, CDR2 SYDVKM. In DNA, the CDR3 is TGTGCCAGCAGTTTATTGGTCCCAGGAGGTGAAAAACTGTTTTTT. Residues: CASSLLVPGGEKLFF.

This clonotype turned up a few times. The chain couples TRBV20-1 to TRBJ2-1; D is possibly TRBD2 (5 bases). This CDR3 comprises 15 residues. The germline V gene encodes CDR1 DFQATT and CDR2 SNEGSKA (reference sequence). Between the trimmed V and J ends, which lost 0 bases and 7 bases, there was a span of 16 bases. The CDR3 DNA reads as TGCAGTGCTAGAGACCAGCGGAGCACACGGAATGAGCAGTTCTTC. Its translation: CSARDQRSTRNEQFF.

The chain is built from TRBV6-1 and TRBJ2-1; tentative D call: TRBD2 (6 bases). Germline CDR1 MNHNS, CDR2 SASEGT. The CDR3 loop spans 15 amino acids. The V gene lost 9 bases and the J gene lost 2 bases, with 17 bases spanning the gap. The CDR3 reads CASRRDSIAYNEQFF. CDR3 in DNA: TGTGCCAGTCGCCGGGACTCAATTGCCTACAATGAGCAGTTCTTC.

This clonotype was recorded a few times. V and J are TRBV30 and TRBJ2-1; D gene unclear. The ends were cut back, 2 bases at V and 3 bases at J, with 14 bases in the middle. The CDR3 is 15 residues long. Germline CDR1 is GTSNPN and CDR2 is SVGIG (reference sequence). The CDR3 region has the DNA TGTGCCTGGAGTAGTCTGCGACAAAACTACAATGAGCAGTTCTTC. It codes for CAWSSLRQNYNEQFF.

The DNA of the CDR3 is TGTGCCAGCAGCTTAATAAGTGGCACAGATACGCAGTATTTT. Translation gives CASSLISGTDTQYF. The chain has TRBV7-3 and TRBJ2-3; unclear D gene. Between the trimmed V and J ends, which lost 1 base and 1 base, there was a span of 6 bases. This CDR3 has 14 residues. Looked up from germline, CDR1 is SGHTA and CDR2 is FQGTGA.

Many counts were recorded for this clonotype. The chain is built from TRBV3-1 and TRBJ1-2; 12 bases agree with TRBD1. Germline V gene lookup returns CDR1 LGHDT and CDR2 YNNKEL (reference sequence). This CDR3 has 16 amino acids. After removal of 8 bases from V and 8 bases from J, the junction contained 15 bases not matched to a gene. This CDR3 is CASSSGTGGPYSGYTF. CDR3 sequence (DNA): TGTGCCAGCTCCTCCGGGACAGGGGGCCCTTATTCCGGCTACACCTTC. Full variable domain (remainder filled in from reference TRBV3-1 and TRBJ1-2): DTAVSQTPKYLVTQMGNDKSIKCEQNLGHDTMYWYKQDSKKFLKIMFSYNNKELIINETVPNRFSPKSPDKAHLNLHINSLELGDSAVYFCASSSGTGGPYSGYTFGSGTRLTVV.

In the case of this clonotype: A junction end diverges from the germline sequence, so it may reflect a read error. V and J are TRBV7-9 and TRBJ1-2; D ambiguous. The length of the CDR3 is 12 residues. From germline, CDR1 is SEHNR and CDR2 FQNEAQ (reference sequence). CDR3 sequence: CAISLTGDGYTF. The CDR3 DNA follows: TGTGCCATCAGCTTAACCGGCGATGGCTACACCTTC. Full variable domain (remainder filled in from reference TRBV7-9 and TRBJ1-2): DTGVSQNPRHKITKRGQNVTFRCDPISEHNRLYWYRQTLGQGPEFLTYFQNEAQLEKSRLLSDRFSAERPKGSFSTLEIQRTEQGDSAMYLCAISLTGDGYTFGSGTRLTVV.

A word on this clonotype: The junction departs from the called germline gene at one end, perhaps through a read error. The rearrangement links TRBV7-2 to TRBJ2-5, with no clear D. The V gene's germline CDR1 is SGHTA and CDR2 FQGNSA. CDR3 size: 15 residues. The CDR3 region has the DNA TGTGCCGGCAGCTTAGTGAAGCGCCCACAAGAGACCCAGTACTTC. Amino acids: CAGSLVKRPQETQYF.

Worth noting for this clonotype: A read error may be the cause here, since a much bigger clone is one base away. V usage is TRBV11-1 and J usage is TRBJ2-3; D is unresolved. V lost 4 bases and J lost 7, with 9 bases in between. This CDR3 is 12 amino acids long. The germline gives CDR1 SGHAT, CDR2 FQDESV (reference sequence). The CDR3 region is CASSYGSYTQYF. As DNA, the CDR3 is TGTGCCAGCAGCTACGGGTCATATACGCAGTATTTT.

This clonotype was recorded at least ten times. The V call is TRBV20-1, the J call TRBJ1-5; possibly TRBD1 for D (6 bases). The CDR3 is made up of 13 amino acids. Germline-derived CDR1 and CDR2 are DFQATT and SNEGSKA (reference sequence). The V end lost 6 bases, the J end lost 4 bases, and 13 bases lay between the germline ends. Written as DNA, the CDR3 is TGCAGTGCCCAAAGGACAGCTAATCAGCCCCAGCATTTT. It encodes CSAQRTANQPQHF.